These 30 T cell receptor beta chains were all obtained from the same sample, sequenced in a study of CD8 T cells in ankylosing spondylitis. Study-wide findings and caveats: Characteristic, it appeared, of ankylosing spondylitis blood was a TCR beta motif of fewer than 10 highly homologous variants.

TCRdb called the 5' RACE reads again in MiXCR, with one record for every CDR3 protein. Of 700,000 to 850,000 distinct CDR3 sequences in the sample, roughly 10% were seen once. Their specific antigens are unknown. Sequenced material: blood, either unsorted or a sorted T cell fraction (not recorded which). Every receptor here comes from a male donor with ankylosing spondylitis.

This clonotype was seen more than once but under ten times. The chain links TRBV20-1 to TRBJ2-3; D not certain. This CDR3 has 14 amino acids. Trimming took 1 base from V and 2 from J, leaving 10 bases between them. Per the germline V gene, CDR1 is DFQATT and CDR2 is SNEGSKA (reference sequence). The CDR3 here is CSARAPVSTDTQYF. The CDR3 nucleotides read TGCAGTGCTAGAGCTCCGGTCTCCACAGATACGCAGTATTTT.

The chain uses TRBV5-1 and TRBJ2-5; 7 bases are shared with TRBD1. Germline assignment: CDR1 SGHRS and CDR2 YFSETQ. The CDR3 has 17 amino acids. Unmatched junction bases numbered 11, after V lost 3 bases and J lost 0 bases. The CDR3 loop is CASSYQGLTGYQETQYF. The CDR3 DNA sequence: TGCGCCAGCAGCTACCAAGGACTGACAGGGTACCAAGAGACCCAGTACTTC.

This clonotype came up once. Germline is not matched at one junction end, which may reflect a read error. The rearrangement links TRBV27 to TRBJ2-3, with 9 bases aligning to TRBD2. The CDR3 is 16 residues long. CDR1 and CDR2 from the germline V gene are MNHEY and SMNVEV (reference sequence). The CDR3 sequence: CASGGYLGTSTYTQYF. The CDR3 DNA sequence: TGTGCCAGCGGTGGTTACTTGGGGACTAGCACATATACGCAGTATTTT.

This clonotype was counted between two and nine times. V is TRBV6-4 and J is TRBJ1-1; TRBD1 might be the D (5 bases). The CDR3 consists of 13 residues. Germline CDR1 MRHNA, CDR2 SNTAGT. Between the trimmed V and J ends, which lost 6 bases and 11 bases, there was a span of 19 bases. The CDR3 sequence is CASRDGTGGDAFF. The CDR3 coding sequence is TGTGCCAGCAGGGACGGGACGGGGGGGGACGCTTTCTTT.

This clonotype appeared a few times. This rearrangement joins TRBV24-1 to TRBJ1-5; TRBD1 matches at 12 bases. Per germline, CDR1 KGHDR and CDR2 SFDVKD. CDR3 length: 19 amino acids. V lost 9 bases, J lost 6 bases, and 20 bases stayed unmatched. The CDR3 reads CATFGGTGGDSSMVQPQHF. The DNA for the CDR3 is TGTGCCACCTTCGGGGGGACAGGGGGCGATAGTAGTATGGTTCAGCCCCAGCATTTT.

The J gene is TRBJ2-1, the V gene TRBV20-1; possibly TRBD1 for D (5 bases). This CDR3 has 11 amino acids. CDR1 is DFQATT and CDR2 is SNEGSKA in the germline V gene (reference sequence). Trimming removed 5 bases from V and 8 bases from J, with 10 bases in between. The CDR3 loop reads CSAAPGHEQFF. DNA of the CDR3: TGCAGTGCTGCCCCAGGGCATGAGCAGTTCTTC.

This clonotype was seen a few times. The chain recombines TRBV30 with TRBJ2-2; D ambiguous. Between the trimmed V and J ends, which lost 0 bases and 1 base, there was a span of 6 bases. CDR3 length: 14 amino acids. Germline V gene sequence: CDR1 GTSNPN, CDR2 SVGIG (reference sequence). This chain's CDR3 is CAWSVSRNTGELFF. The CDR3 nucleotides are TGTGCCTGGAGTGTATCCAGGAACACCGGGGAGCTGTTTTTT.

This clonotype occurred a few times. The chain is built from TRBV24-1 and TRBJ1-2, with D perhaps TRBD1 (5 bases). Per germline, CDR1 KGHDR and CDR2 SFDVKD. Trimming took off 9 bases at V and 6 bases at J, with 10 bases between the two ends. This CDR3 spans 11 amino acids. The CDR3 DNA sequence: TGTGCCACCGGGCAGGGAAATGGCTACACCTTC. Translating it yields CATGQGNGYTF.

This chain uses TRBV20-1 with TRBJ1-2, with a weak D call TRBD1 (5 bases). The germline CDR1 and CDR2 sequences are DFQATT and SNEGSKA (reference sequence). The CDR3 has 13 residues. Trimming took 1 base from V and 6 from J, leaving 12 bases between them. The CDR3 sequence: CSARGGRAHGYTF. CDR3 bases: TGCAGTGCTAGAGGGGGCAGGGCACATGGCTACACCTTC.

V gene TRBV6-5 combines with J gene TRBJ1-1, with D uncertain. The V end lost 4 bases, the J end lost 4 bases, and 13 bases lay between the germline ends. Germline V gene lookup returns CDR1 MNHEY and CDR2 SVGAGI. The CDR3 length is 14 residues. The CDR3: CASSSPGRATEAFF. In DNA form, the CDR3 reads TGTGCCAGCAGTTCGCCAGGAAGGGCCACTGAAGCTTTCTTT.

The V gene is TRBV7-8, the J gene TRBJ1-1; a possible D gene is TRBD1 (6 bases). Trimming stripped 2 bases from V and 0 bases from J, with 19 bases between. Germline CDR1 is SGHVS and CDR2 is FQNEAQ. The CDR3 extends over 18 amino acids. This CDR3 reads CASSLRVGQKNMNTEAFF. In DNA form, the CDR3 reads TGTGCCAGCAGCTTACGCGTCGGACAGAAAAATATGAACACTGAAGCTTTCTTT.

The CDR3 protein is CASSLEVGRGPSIPIRSYNEQFF. CDR3 bases: TGTGCCAGCAGCTTAGAGGTGGGCAGGGGGCCCTCTATTCCTATAAGATCCTACAATGAGCAGTTCTTC. This rearrangement joins TRBV11-2 to TRBJ2-1; TRBD1 matches at 8 bases. Germline V CDR1 and CDR2: SGHAT, FQNNGV. This CDR3 is 23 amino acids long. V dropped 0 bases and J dropped 1; count of bases not matched to a gene: 23.

This clonotype was counted only a few times. This chain joins TRBV6-1 and TRBJ2-1; tentatively, D is TRBD1 (5 bases). Trimming took off 10 bases at V and 3 bases at J, with 19 bases between the two ends. The CDR3 contains 15 residues. The V gene's germline CDR1 is MNHNS and CDR2 SASEGT. CDR3 in amino acids: CATGGRKGFYNEQFF. The CDR3 nucleotides are TGTGCCACGGGCGGCCGCAAGGGGTTCTACAATGAGCAGTTCTTC.

The CDR3: CASSYSTARVETQYF. CDR3 DNA: TGTGCCAGCAGTTACTCGACGGCCAGGGTTGAGACCCAGTACTTC. V gene TRBV6-2 or TRBV6-3 combines with J gene TRBJ2-5; TRBD1 is a possible D gene (5 bases). Deletions cut 0 bases from V and 5 bases from J, with 13 bases between. The V gene's germline CDR1 is MNHEY and CDR2 SVGEGT. The CDR3 consists of 15 residues.

There are many counts of this clonotype. V usage is TRBV20-1 and J usage is TRBJ2-3; D is unclear. This CDR3 is built from 13 residues. Looked up from germline, CDR1 is DFQATT and CDR2 is SNEGSKA (reference sequence). The ends were cut back, 5 bases at V and 1 base at J, with 10 bases in the middle. The CDR3 DNA reads as TGCAGTGCTGCCGGATCAGGCACAGATACGCAGTATTTT. The encoded protein is CSAAGSGTDTQYF.

This clonotype was observed a handful of times. The chain recombines TRBV24-1 with TRBJ2-5; the match to TRBD1 covers 7 bases. CDR1 KGHDR and CDR2 SFDVKD come from the germline V gene. This CDR3 has 16 amino acids. J was trimmed by 1 base and V by 4 bases; bases with no gene match: 8. The DNA for the CDR3 is TGTGCCACCAGTGACTCCGGGACAGCGATCCAAGAGACCCAGTACTTC. The encoded protein is CATSDSGTAIQETQYF.

This chain connects TRBV10-1 to TRBJ2-2, with TRBD2 matching 11 bases. The CDR3 contains 19 residues. The V gene's germline CDR1 is WNHNN and CDR2 SYGVQD (reference sequence). V shed 7 bases and J 0 bases; nucleotides not matched to a gene: 13. The CDR3 nucleotides are TGCGCCAGCAACCGCCCGGGACTAGCGGAACCCGCGAACACCGGGGAGCTGTTTTTT. It is translated as CASNRPGLAEPANTGELFF.

In its sample, this clonotype was seen many times. The chain uses TRBV5-6 and TRBJ1-5; perhaps TRBD1 as D (6 bases). Germline CDR1 and CDR2: SGHDT and YYEEEE. This CDR3 has 15 residues. The V end was cut by 5 bases, the J end by 4 bases, with 16 bases between. CDR3 protein: CASRSSGTLNQPQHF. In nucleotides, the CDR3 is TGTGCCAGCAGAAGCTCCGGGACACTAAATCAGCCCCAGCATTTT.

This clonotype was detected a few times. The rearrangement joins TRBV27 to TRBJ2-1, with D perhaps TRBD2 (6 bases). Trimming took off 4 bases at V and 2 bases at J, with 12 bases between the two ends. Germline V lookup: CDR1 MNHEY, CDR2 SMNVEV (reference sequence). The length of the CDR3 is 15 residues. CDR3 protein: CASSSRRAAYNEQFF. The CDR3 DNA follows: TGTGCCAGCAGTTCACGGAGGGCGGCCTACAATGAGCAGTTCTTC.

The V and J genes are TRBV4-3 and TRBJ2-1; TRBD2 agrees at 9 bases. CDR3 size: 18 residues. Germline V CDR1 and CDR2: LGHNA, YSLEER. V lost 4 bases and J lost 2; bases outside the gene matches: 12. For the CDR3, the DNA is TGCGCCAGCAGCCCCCGGGTAGCAGCTAGCGGGACCTACAATGAGCAGTTCTTC. Encoded protein: CASSPRVAASGTYNEQFF.

This clonotype occurred many times. V gene TRBV5-6 combines with J gene TRBJ2-3, with a possible D match to TRBD1 (7 bases). The CDR3 is 15 amino acids. The germline V gene encodes CDR1 SGHDT and CDR2 YYEEEE. V lost 0 bases and J 2 bases, leaving 10 bases between the germline ends. CDR3 sequence (DNA): TGTGCCAGCAGCTTGGACAGGGGACTCACAGATACGCAGTATTTT. It encodes CASSLDRGLTDTQYF.

This clonotype was picked up a small number of times. The J gene is TRBJ1-2, the V gene TRBV7-9; D is unclear. The V end lost 3 bases, the J end lost 7 bases, and 18 bases lay between the germline ends. The CDR3 has 15 amino acids. Per germline, CDR1 SEHNR and CDR2 FQNEAQ (reference sequence). The CDR3 bases are TGTGCCAGCAGCTTCATGGGCCTCGAAAGGGCTGGCTACACCTTC. It translates to CASSFMGLERAGYTF.

The chain joins TRBV9 to TRBJ1-2; the D gene is possibly TRBD1 (6 bases). Germline V gene data show CDR1 as SGDLS and CDR2 as YYNGEE. Trimming pared 0 bases from V and 8 bases from J, leaving 14 bases between. The CDR3 length is 14 residues. In DNA form, the CDR3 reads TGTGCCAGCAGCGTAGGCTGGGGACAAGTAGGCTACACCTTC. It yields the protein CASSVGWGQVGYTF.

This clonotype has only a few counts. The chain couples TRBV10-3 to TRBJ2-7, with D tentatively TRBD1 or TRBD2 (5 bases each). In germline, CDR1 is ENHRY, CDR2 SYGVKD. There are 15 residues in the CDR3. The V end was cut by 3 bases, the J end by 1 base, with 13 bases between. As DNA, the CDR3 is TGTGCCATCAGTGAAGAGGGGCTCTTTTCCTACGAGCAGTACTTC. Its translation is CAISEEGLFSYEQYF.

This clonotype was picked up a small number of times. The chain employs TRBV7-2 and TRBJ2-1; no reliable D call. CDR3 size: 14 residues. Germline values: CDR1 SGHTA, CDR2 FQGNSA. The V end was cut by 2 bases, the J end by 7 bases, with 12 bases between. The DNA for the CDR3 is TGTGCCAGCAGCTTAAACCGGAAAGGGAATGAGCAGTTCTTC. Amino acid sequence: CASSLNRKGNEQFF.

CDR3 residues: CASSLGQPEETQYF. As DNA, the CDR3 is TGCGCCAGCAGCTTGGGACAGCCCGAAGAGACCCAGTACTTC. This rearrangement joins TRBV5-1 to TRBJ2-5; D may be TRBD1 (5 bases). Germline CDR1 is SGHRS and CDR2 is YFSETQ. CDR3 length: 14 residues. The V end lost 0 bases, the J end lost 3 bases, and 9 bases lay between the germline ends.

A few counts support this clonotype. The genes are TRBV12-3 or TRBV12-4 and TRBJ1-6; D unclear. Deletions cut 3 bases from V and 7 bases from J, with 7 bases between. This CDR3 has 13 residues. CDR3 loop: CASSFVSNSPLHF. CDR3 DNA sequence: TGTGCCAGCAGTTTCGTGTCCAATTCACCCCTCCACTTT.

This clonotype showed up just a few times. Relative to the germline gene, one junction end is altered; a read error may explain this. The chain joins TRBV6-2 or TRBV6-3 to TRBJ1-1, with 12 positions matching TRBD1. From germline, CDR1 is MNHEY and CDR2 SVGEGT. The CDR3 is made up of 17 amino acids. The CDR3: CASTYWDRGPGNAEAFF. As DNA, the CDR3 is TGTGCCAGCACCTATTGGGACAGGGGGCCGGGGAACGCTGAAGCTTTCTTT.

The chain combines TRBV12-3 or TRBV12-4 with TRBJ2-2; D ambiguous. CDR3 length: 12 residues. The V gene lost 5 bases and the J gene lost 5 bases, with 6 bases spanning the gap. In DNA form, the CDR3 reads TGTGCCAGCAGTACAGTAACCGGGGAGCTGTTTTTT. Translated, it gives CASSTVTGELFF.

This clonotype was recorded a few times. This rearrangement joins TRBV15 to TRBJ2-1, with D hard to call. V dropped 0 bases and J dropped 11 bases, with 8 bases sitting between them. This CDR3 has 12 amino acids. The V gene's germline CDR1 is LNHNV and CDR2 YYDKDF (reference sequence). CDR3 sequence: CATSRDTAKQFF. The CDR3 DNA reads as TGTGCCACCAGCAGAGATACGGCCAAGCAGTTCTTC.